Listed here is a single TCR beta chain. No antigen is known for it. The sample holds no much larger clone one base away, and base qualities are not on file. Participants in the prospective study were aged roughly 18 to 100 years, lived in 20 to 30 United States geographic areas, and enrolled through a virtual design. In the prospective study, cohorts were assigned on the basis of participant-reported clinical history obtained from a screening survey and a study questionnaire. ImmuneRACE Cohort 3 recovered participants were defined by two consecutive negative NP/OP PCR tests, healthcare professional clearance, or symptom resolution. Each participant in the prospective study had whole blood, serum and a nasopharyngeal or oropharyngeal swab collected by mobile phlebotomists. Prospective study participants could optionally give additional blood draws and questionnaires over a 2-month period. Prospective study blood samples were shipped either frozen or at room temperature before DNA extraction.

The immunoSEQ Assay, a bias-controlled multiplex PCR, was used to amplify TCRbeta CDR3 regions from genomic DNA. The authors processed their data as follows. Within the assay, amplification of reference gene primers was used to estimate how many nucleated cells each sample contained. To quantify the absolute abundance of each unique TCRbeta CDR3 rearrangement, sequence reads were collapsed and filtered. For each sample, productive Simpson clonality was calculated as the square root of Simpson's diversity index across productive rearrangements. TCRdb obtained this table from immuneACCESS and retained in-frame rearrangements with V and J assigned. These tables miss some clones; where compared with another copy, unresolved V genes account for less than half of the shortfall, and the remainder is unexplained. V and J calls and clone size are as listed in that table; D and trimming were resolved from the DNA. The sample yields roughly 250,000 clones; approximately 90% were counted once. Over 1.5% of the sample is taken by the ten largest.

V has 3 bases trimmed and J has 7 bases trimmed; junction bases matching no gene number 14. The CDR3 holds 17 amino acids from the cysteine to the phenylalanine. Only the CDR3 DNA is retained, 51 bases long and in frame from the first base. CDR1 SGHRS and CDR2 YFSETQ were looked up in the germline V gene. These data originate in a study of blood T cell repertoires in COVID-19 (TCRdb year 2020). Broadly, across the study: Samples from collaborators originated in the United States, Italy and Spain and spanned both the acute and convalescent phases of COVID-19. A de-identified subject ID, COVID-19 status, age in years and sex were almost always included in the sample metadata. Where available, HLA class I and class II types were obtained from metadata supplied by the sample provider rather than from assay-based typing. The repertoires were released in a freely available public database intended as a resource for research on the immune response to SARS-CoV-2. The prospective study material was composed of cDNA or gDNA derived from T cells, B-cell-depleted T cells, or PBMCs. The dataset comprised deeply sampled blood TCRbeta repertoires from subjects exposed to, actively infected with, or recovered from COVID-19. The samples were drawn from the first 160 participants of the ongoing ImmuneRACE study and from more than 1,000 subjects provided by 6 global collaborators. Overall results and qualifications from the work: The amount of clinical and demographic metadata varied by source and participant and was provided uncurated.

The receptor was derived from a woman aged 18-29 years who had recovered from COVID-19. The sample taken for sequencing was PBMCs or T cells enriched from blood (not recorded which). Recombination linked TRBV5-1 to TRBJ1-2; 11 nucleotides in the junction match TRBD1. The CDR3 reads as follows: CASSSLAGQGVPGGYTF. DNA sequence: TGCGCCAGCAGCTCTTTAGCGGGACAGGGGGTTCCGGGTGGCTACACCTTC.